This is a list of T cell receptor beta chains from one sample in a study of CD8+ T cells in alopecia areata. Sequencing was performed with immunoSEQ multiplex PCR; in TCRdb, only in-frame clones are kept and a portion is missing. This table has around 35,000 clones, 55% appearing once. The sample consisted of NKG2D-high CD8+ T cells sorted from blood. These receptors were obtained from a human donor with alopecia areata. Both conserved end residues are part of each CDR3. A D gene is named only where the DNA matches it firmly. The listing skips clone size in some rows; elsewhere it reads once, few, many or a size class.

>few|NA|TRBV28|TRBJ2-3
CASWRYTDTQYF
TGTGCCAGCTGGAGATACACAGATACGCAGTATTTT
>NA|TRBD1|TRBV7-9|TRBJ1-5
CASSSGQGIQPQHF
TGTGCCAGCAGCTCGGGACAGGGTATTCAGCCCCAGCATTTT
>medium-sized|TRBD1|TRBV14|TRBJ1-1
CASSQDRQGPREAFF
TGTGCCAGCAGCCAAGATCGACAGGGGCCCCGTGAAGCTTTCTTT
>NA|TRBD1|TRBV9|TRBJ2-1
CASSPGTGGRTRQFF
TGTGCCAGCAGCCCCGGGACAGGGGGAAGAACTCGGCAGTTCTTC
>NA|NA|TRBV4-3|TRBJ2-7
CASSQVVTNRPQYF
TGCGCCAGCAGCCAAGTCGTAACTAACCGCCCGCAGTACTTC
>few|TRBD1|TRBV2|TRBJ2-2
CASRTTGGASGELFF
TGTGCCAGCAGAACCACAGGGGGCGCGTCGGGGGAGCTGTTTTTT
>once|NA|TRBV28|TRBJ2-7
CASSTSVEQYF
TGTGCCAGTTCTACCTCCGTTGAGCAGTACTTC
>few|NA|TRBV28|TRBJ2-2
CASSFLPTSTGELFF
TGTGCCAGCAGTTTTCTCCCCACAAGCACCGGGGAGCTGTTTTTT
>NA|NA|TRBV5-1|TRBJ2-3
CASSRLGADTQYF
TGCGCCAGCAGCCGGTTAGGGGCAGATACGCAGTATTTT
>NA|NA|TRBV5-4|TRBJ2-1
CASSSPREQFF
TGTGCCAGCAGCTCACCCCGCGAGCAGTTCTTC
>NA|NA|TRBV4-1|TRBJ2-7
CASSQAVPLKGSEQYF
TGCGCCAGCAGCCAAGCGGTGCCGCTCAAGGGGTCCGAGCAGTACTTC
>NA|TRBD2|TRBV27|TRBJ2-7
CASSLTAGGPYEQYF
TGTGCCAGCAGTTTGACGGCGGGAGGGCCTTACGAGCAGTACTTC